The entry that follows covers one TCR beta chain sequence. This specimen belongs to a study of blood T cell repertoires in COVID-19. The germline CDR1 and CDR2 sequences are MGHRA and YSYEKL. The CDR3 totals 17 residues. Trimming took 1 base from V and 1 from J; bases not matched to a gene: 7. Cohort placement rested on clinical history that participants reported themselves. Clones were read by immunoSEQ multiplex PCR, and TCRdb kept only the in-frame ones, dropping some. Here the sample spans roughly 310,000 clones, over 85% being singletons. The rearrangement joins TRBV4-1 to TRBJ1-1; 9 nucleotides align to TRBD1. Sequencing used PBMCs or T cells enriched from blood (not recorded which). The sequence came from a man aged 60 to 75 who had recovered from COVID-19. The CDR3: CASSQGYRGQRNTEAFF. The DNA of the CDR3 is TGCGCCAGCAGCCAAGGTTACAGGGGGCAACGGAACACTGAAGCTTTCTTT.